These 5 T cell receptor beta chains originate from one sample sequenced in a study of T cells expressing NK-cell markers. TCRdb reworked the 5' RACE reads into one entry per CDR3 protein, no DNA. The sample table sets out about 370,000 distinct CDR3 sequences. What was sequenced was blood T cells: a sorted CD56 or NKG2C T cell subset, CD4+ or CD8+ T cells, or bulk PBMC T cells (not recorded which). The source is a woman aged 50 to 65 in good health.

This rearrangement joins TRBV7-3 to TRBJ2-1; TCRdb returns TRBD2, unconfirmable since there is no DNA. CDR3 length: 16 residues. The germline V gene has CDR1 SGHTA and CDR2 FQGTGA. This CDR3 is CASSPWGASGDNEQFF. The variable domain in full, completed from reference TRBV7-3 and TRBJ2-1, reads GAGVSQTPSNKVTEKGKYVELRCDPISGHTALYWYRQSLGQGPEFLIYFQGTGAADDSGLPNDRFFAVRPEGSVSTLKIQRTERGDSAVYLCASSPWGASGDNEQFFGPGTRLTVL.

This sequence joins TRBV29-1 and TRBJ2-7. This CDR3 has 13 residues. The V gene's germline CDR1 is SQVTM and CDR2 ANQGSEA. The CDR3 here is CSVEDRDGYEQYF.

V is TRBV15 and J is TRBJ1-3; as DNA is missing, the TRBD1 call by TCRdb cannot be tested. The CDR3 runs 14 residues. CDR1 is LNHNV, CDR2 YYDKDF, per germline (reference sequence). CDR3 amino acids: CATEWTEQGNTIYF.

J is TRBJ1-1 and V is TRBV7-3; the TRBD1 assignment by TCRdb is unverifiable without DNA. From germline, CDR1 is SGHTA and CDR2 FQGTGA. The CDR3 runs to 14 residues. CDR3: CASSLTGVVTEAFF.

V usage is TRBV11-2 and J usage is TRBJ2-2; the TRBD1 assignment by TCRdb is unverifiable without DNA. The germline CDR1 and CDR2 sequences are SGHAT and FQNNGV. CDR3 length equals 16 residues. The CDR3 is CASSLSGVTNTGELFF.